This T cell receptor (beta chain) was found in a study of T cell changes during pregnancy in multiple sclerosis. Germline V gene lookup returns CDR1 SGHDT and CDR2 YYEEEE. V shed 2 bases, J shed 3 bases, and the junction held 13 bases outside the gene matches. The CDR3 extends over 18 amino acids. The count of this clone is one. Sequenced by immunoSEQ multiplex PCR; TCRdb stores in-frame clones only, minus some. The data hold around 55,000 clones, with approximately 94% observed a single time. The sequence came from a female donor with multiple sclerosis, enrolled in a pregnancy study. The sample here was CD8+ T cells from peripheral blood mononuclear cells, taken in the third trimester of pregnancy. This chain uses TRBV5-6 with TRBJ2-1, with 8 bases that match TRBD1. This chain's CDR3 is CASSFYQGAGRFYNEQFF. CDR3 in DNA: TGTGCCAGCAGCTTTTACCAGGGGGCAGGACGGTTCTACAATGAGCAGTTCTTC.